Below, 3 T cell receptor beta chains from the same sample are listed, as sequenced in a study of T cell responses to AZD1222 COVID-19 vaccine. Assay: immunoSEQ multiplex PCR; the TCRdb copy retains only in-frame clones and omits some. Of roughly 150,000 clones in the sample, around nine tenths were seen once. Sample: peripheral blood, taken on day 0 of AZD1222 vaccination. The origin of the receptors is an adult in good health.

This clone was seen many times. V and J are TRBV28 and TRBJ2-1, with 9 bases that match TRBD1. From germline, CDR1 is MDHEN and CDR2 SYDVKM. The CDR3 is made up of 16 amino acids. Trimming took 2 bases from V and 8 from J; bases not matched to a gene: 10. The CDR3: CASSLLAGQGRDEQFF. CDR3 coding DNA: TGTGCCAGCAGTTTACTTGCCGGACAGGGGCGCGATGAGCAGTTCTTC.

The rearrangement links TRBV7-9 to TRBJ1-4, with 8 bases that match TRBD1. The CDR3 length is 14 residues. The germline V gene encodes CDR1 SEHNR and CDR2 FQNEAQ (reference sequence). V was pared by 5 bases and J by 8 bases, with 7 bases of the junction left unmatched. CDR3 bases: TGTGCCAGCAGCCCCGGGACAGGACAGGAAAAACTGTTTTTT. Residues: CASSPGTGQEKLFF.

The rearrangement links TRBV5-1 to TRBJ2-5; 8 bases map to TRBD2. The V and J ends lost 5 bases and 5 bases, in that order; junction bases with no gene match: 8. Germline-derived CDR1 and CDR2 are SGHRS and YFSETQ. The CDR3 has 14 residues. The CDR3 loop is CASSPAGGDETQYF. The CDR3 DNA is TGCGCCAGCAGTCCGGCCGGGGGGGATGAGACCCAGTACTTC.